This passage covers 29 T cell receptor beta chains from one sample sequenced in a study of blood T cell repertoires in COVID-19. This table comes from immunoSEQ multiplex PCR, and its TCRdb copy is limited to in-frame clones, with some not included. The profile covers about 220,000 clones, with 75% to 85% appearing a single time and roughly 5.1% taken by the ten largest. The sequenced sample consisted of peripheral blood. The receptors were gathered from a woman aged 70 to 79 with COVID-19, enrolled during active disease.

The chain uses TRBV7-3 and TRBJ2-3, with 12 bases lining up with TRBD2. CDR3 size: 14 residues. V was pared by 4 bases and J by 12 bases, with 8 bases of the junction left unmatched. CDR1 SGHTA and CDR2 FQGTGA come from the germline V gene. The CDR3 coding sequence is TGTGCCAGCAGCTCGGGACTAGCGGGCGGACGACAGTATTTT. Translated: CASSSGLAGGRQYF.

DNA for the CDR3: TGTGCCAGTAGTATAGACGGCAGGGCGAACACTGAAGCTTTCTTT. Its translation: CASSIDGRANTEAFF. The V call is TRBV19, the J call TRBJ1-1, with a weak D call TRBD1 (5 bases). The length of the CDR3 is 15 residues. Trimming left V 0 bases short and J 1 base short, with 9 bases between. CDR1 is LNHDA, CDR2 SQIVND, per germline (reference sequence).

Many counts were recorded for this clone. The chain recombines TRBV5-1 with TRBJ2-7, with D perhaps TRBD1 (5 bases). Trimming stripped 4 bases from V and 4 bases from J, with 18 bases between. This CDR3 comprises 15 residues. CDR1 SGHRS and CDR2 YFSETQ come from the germline V gene. CDR3 nucleotide sequence: TGCGCCAGCAGCCTCCTGGGCAGGGCAACTTACGAGCAGTACTTC. Translation: CASSLLGRATYEQYF.

The genes are TRBV5-4 and TRBJ1-2, with no clear D. Trimming removed 3 bases at V and 6 bases at J, with 12 bases between. Germline lookup yields CDR1 SGHNT and CDR2 YYREEE (reference sequence). The CDR3 covers 13 residues. As DNA, the CDR3 is TGTGCCAGCAGCTCTGGAGTCGGGGATGGCTACACCTTC. This encodes CASSSGVGDGYTF. Filled out from reference TRBV5-4 and TRBJ1-2, the complete variable domain reads ETGVTQSPTHLIKTRGQQVTLRCSSQSGHNTVSWYQQALGQGPQFIFQYYREEENGRGNFPPRFSGLQFPNYSSELNVNALELDDSALYLCASSSGVGDGYTFGSGTRLTVV.

This clone has just a few counts. The chain has TRBV12-3 or TRBV12-4 and TRBJ2-7; tentatively, D is TRBD2 (5 bases). Trimming removed 3 bases at V and 2 bases at J, with 8 bases between. The CDR3 totals 13 residues. The CDR3 DNA reads as TGTGCCAGCAGTTTCCCGGGAACCTACGAGCAGTACTTC. It specifies CASSFPGTYEQYF.

The V and J genes are TRBV12-3 or TRBV12-4 and TRBJ2-5; TRBD2 is a possible D gene (5 bases). CDR3 length: 12 residues. V shed 2 bases and J shed 4 bases, with 5 bases lying between them. The CDR3: CASSLRGETQYF. The CDR3 nucleotides read TGTGCCAGCAGTTTACGGGGAGAGACCCAGTACTTC.

This clone was seen once. V is TRBV5-1 and J is TRBJ2-7, with TRBD1 as a possible D gene (6 bases). With 4 bases removed from V and 2 bases from J, the gap between germline ends came to 13 bases. The CDR3 spans 14 residues. CDR1 is SGHRS and CDR2 is YFSETQ in the germline V gene. CDR3 residues: CASSPGTSTYEQYF. In DNA, the CDR3 is TGCGCCAGCAGCCCAGGGACATCTACCTACGAGCAGTACTTC.

CDR3 nucleotide sequence: TGTGCCAGCAGTTACACGGACAGGGCTAACGGAAAACTGTTTTTT. It yields the protein CASSYTDRANGKLFF. J is TRBJ1-4 and V is TRBV27; TRBD1 aligns across 8 bases. Germline values: CDR1 MNHEY, CDR2 SMNVEV (reference sequence). J was trimmed by 10 bases and V by 4 bases; bases with no gene match: 11. CDR3 length: 15 residues.

This clone was detected only once. The chain combines TRBV12-5 with TRBJ1-5; no clear D. The V gene lost 4 bases and the J gene lost 3 bases, with 7 bases spanning the gap. This CDR3 is 13 amino acids long. Germline V gene data show CDR1 as LGHNT and CDR2 as FRNRAP. In nucleotides, the CDR3 is TGTGCTAGTGGTTCAGGACTCAATCAGCCCCAGCATTTT. This sequence encodes CASGSGLNQPQHF.

The chain joins TRBV18 to TRBJ2-3; tentative D call: TRBD1 (6 bases). V shed 2 bases and J shed 0 bases, with 9 bases lying between them. CDR1 and CDR2 from the germline V gene are KGHSH and LQKENI. This CDR3 comprises 15 residues. The CDR3 region is CASSPTQGSTDTQYF. The CDR3 DNA is TGTGCCAGCTCACCAACCCAGGGGAGCACAGATACGCAGTATTTT.

The chain links TRBV3-1 (or the pseudogene TRBV3-2) to TRBJ2-5, with 8 bases identical to TRBD2. In germline, CDR1 is LGHDT, CDR2 YNNKEL (reference sequence). Trimming took 3 bases from V and 1 from J; bases not matched to a gene: 16. This CDR3 has 19 residues. The CDR3 region is CASSHGGRGTRLFQETQYF. The CDR3 DNA is TGTGCCAGCAGCCACGGGGGGCGGGGGACTAGGCTGTTCCAAGAGACCCAGTACTTC.

This chain links TRBV7-9 with TRBJ1-1; no clear D. Trimming pared 1 base from V and 4 bases from J, leaving 10 bases between. CDR3 length: 14 residues. Per the germline V gene, CDR1 is SEHNR and CDR2 is FQNEAQ (reference sequence). The CDR3 sequence is CASSLGSELTEAFF. The CDR3 bases are TGTGCCAGCAGCTTAGGTTCTGAACTCACTGAAGCTTTCTTT. Supplemented by reference TRBV7-9 and TRBJ1-1, the full variable domain reads DTGVSQNPRHKITKRGQNVTFRCDPISEHNRLYWYRQTLGQGPEFLTYFQNEAQLEKSRLLSDRFSAERPKGSFSTLEIQRTEQGDSAMYLCASSLGSELTEAFFGQGTRLTVV.

The genes are TRBV4-2 and TRBJ1-3, with 7 bases aligning to TRBD1. The CDR3 is 16 residues long. Trimming removed 4 bases from V and 2 bases from J; junction bases left unmatched: 8. In germline, CDR1 is LGHNA, CDR2 YNFKEQ. The CDR3 loop reads CASSRNGQAAGNTIYF. CDR3 nucleotides: TGTGCCAGCAGCCGGAACGGACAGGCGGCTGGAAACACCATATATTTT.

Note on this clone: The same CDR3 can be traced to other DNA sequences in this sample. The CDR3 spells CAWSLGTGNQPQHF. For the CDR3, the DNA is TGTGCCTGGAGCCTCGGGACAGGCAATCAGCCCCAGCATTTT. The chain links TRBV30 to TRBJ1-5, with 7 bases fitting TRBD1. With 3 bases clipped from V and 2 bases from J, the junction kept 4 bases outside the gene matches. CDR1 is GTSNPN, CDR2 SVGIG, per germline (reference sequence). The CDR3 totals 14 residues. Full variable domain (outside the CDR3, taken from reference TRBV30 and TRBJ1-5): SQTIHQWPATLVQPVGSPLSLECTVEGTSNPNLYWYRQAAGRGLQLLFYSVGIGQISSEVPQNLSASRPQDRQFILSSKKLLLSDSGFYLCAWSLGTGNQPQHFGDGTRLSIL.

The chain uses TRBV29-1 and TRBJ2-3, with TRBD2 identical over 10 bases. The V gene end was trimmed by 3 bases and the J gene end by 1 base; junction bases not matched to a gene: 25. Germline CDR1 and CDR2: SQVTM and ANQGSEA. The CDR3 has 22 residues. CDR3 nucleotide sequence: TGCAGCGTTGATTTAAGGGTAGGGGCTAGCGGGAGAGTGGGATGGGGCACAGATACGCAGTATTTT. Protein: CSVDLRVGASGRVGWGTDTQYF.

This chain joins TRBV27 and TRBJ2-2, with TRBD2 identical over 10 bases. V was pared by 3 bases and J by 6 bases, with 10 bases of the junction left unmatched. The CDR3 extends over 17 amino acids. Germline values: CDR1 MNHEY, CDR2 SMNVEV (reference sequence). The CDR3 here is CASSFQSGRAGPGELFF. The CDR3 DNA is TGTGCCAGCAGTTTTCAAAGCGGGAGGGCCGGGCCCGGGGAGCTGTTTTTT.

This clone has just one count. This chain joins TRBV25-1 and TRBJ2-1; the D gene is possibly TRBD2 (5 bases). Germline CDR1 MGHDK, CDR2 SYGVNS. Trimming shortened V by 6 bases and J by 8 bases, and 20 bases separated the two germline ends. The CDR3 runs to 15 residues. CDR3 region: CASSSTSTFSDEQFF. CDR3 nucleotide sequence: TGTGCCAGCAGCTCCACTAGTACCTTTAGCGATGAGCAGTTCTTC.

CDR3 sequence: CASSTAGTDTGAQHF. CDR3 DNA sequence: TGTGCCAGCAGCACGGCCGGGACGGACACAGGGGCCCAGCATTTT. The chain couples TRBV28 to TRBJ1-5, with 7 nucleotides matching TRBD1. The CDR3 spans 15 residues. Germline values: CDR1 MDHEN, CDR2 SYDVKM. Trimming cost V 6 bases and J 11 bases; bases outside gene matches: 16.

V usage is TRBV27 and J usage is TRBJ1-5, with TRBD1 matching over 10 bases. Germline CDR1 reads MNHEY; CDR2 reads SMNVEV (reference sequence). Trimming removed 5 bases from V and 2 bases from J; junction bases left unmatched: 6. The CDR3 loop spans 16 amino acids. The CDR3 DNA reads as TGTGCCAGCAGTATCGGGACAGGGGTGGGCAATCAGCCCCAGCATTTT. Translated: CASSIGTGVGNQPQHF.

Concerning this clone itself: Other DNA sequences in this specimen translate into the identical CDR3. This chain joins TRBV6-2 or TRBV6-3 and TRBJ1-5; D might be TRBD1 (6 bases). CDR3 size: 14 residues. V lost 2 bases to trimming and J lost 6 bases, with 11 bases between them. Germline V gene sequence: CDR1 MNHEY, CDR2 SVGEGT. For the CDR3, the DNA is TGTGCCAGCAGTTACGGGGGCGGCAGTCAGCCCCAGCATTTT. This gives the protein CASSYGGGSQPQHF.

The chain uses TRBV14 and TRBJ2-7; possible D gene TRBD2, 6 bases. V was pared by 3 bases and J by 2 bases, with 11 bases between. CDR3 length equals 14 residues. Germline loops: CDR1 SGHDN, CDR2 FVKESK. For the CDR3, the DNA is TGTGCCAGCAGCCATGGGACTGGAGCCTACGAGCAGTACTTC. Amino acids: CASSHGTGAYEQYF. Based on the CDR3 plus reference TRBV14 and TRBJ2-7, the full variable domain is EAGVTQFPSHSVIEKGQTVTLRCDPISGHDNLYWYRRVMGKEIKFLLHFVKESKQDESGMPNNRFLAERTGGTYSTLKVQPAELEDSGVYFCASSHGTGAYEQYFGPGTRLTVT.

The chain joins TRBV3-1 (or the pseudogene TRBV3-2) to TRBJ2-1, with 8 bases matching TRBD2. The CDR3 length is 16 residues. CDR1 LGHDT and CDR2 YNNKEL come from the germline V gene (reference sequence). V was pared by 3 bases and J by 9 bases, with 13 bases of the junction left unmatched. CDR3 in DNA: TGTGCCAGCAGCCACCCCGGGAGCGGGAGAGTTACTGAGCAGTTCTTC. Its translation is CASSHPGSGRVTEQFF.

This chain uses TRBV6-5 with TRBJ2-3; the match to TRBD2 covers 11 bases. This CDR3 has 15 residues. The V segment lost 6 bases and the J segment 2 bases; nucleotides outside the gene matches: 4. Germline-derived CDR1 and CDR2 are MNHEY and SVGAGI. CDR3 in amino acids: CASRVAGGVTDTQYF. In nucleotides, the CDR3 is TGTGCCAGCAGGGTAGCGGGAGGGGTCACAGATACGCAGTATTTT.

A single count supports this clone. The chain links TRBV5-4 to TRBJ1-1; 10 bases agree with TRBD1. CDR3 length equals 14 residues. Per germline, CDR1 SGHNT and CDR2 YYREEE (reference sequence). V was clipped by 4 bases and J by 5 bases; unmatched bases: 5. The CDR3: CASSPGDRGTEAFF. The DNA of the CDR3 is TGTGCCAGCAGCCCTGGGGACAGGGGTACTGAAGCTTTCTTT.

This chain connects TRBV28 to TRBJ1-4, with unresolved D. This CDR3 spans 15 amino acids. Trimming took 1 base from V and 7 from J, leaving 13 bases between them. CDR1 MDHEN and CDR2 SYDVKM come from the germline V gene. The CDR3 sequence is CASSLSKPGREKLFF. The CDR3 DNA reads as TGTGCCAGCAGTTTATCGAAACCTGGGCGTGAAAAACTGTTTTTT.

The chain recombines TRBV9 with TRBJ1-2; 11 nucleotides agree with TRBD1. This CDR3 is 17 amino acids long. V dropped 3 bases and J dropped 2; count of bases not matched to a gene: 9. Germline V gene lookup returns CDR1 SGDLS and CDR2 YYNGEE. The CDR3 region has the DNA TGTGCCAGCAGCGCCATGGGACAGGGGGAAGGGAACTATGGCTACACCTTC. Protein product: CASSAMGQGEGNYGYTF.

V usage is TRBV30 and J usage is TRBJ1-1; TRBD1 is a possible D gene (5 bases). The germline V gene encodes CDR1 GTSNPN and CDR2 SVGIG (reference sequence). This CDR3 is built from 13 residues. V was clipped by 6 bases and J by 5 bases, with 16 bases between them. In DNA form, the CDR3 reads TGTGCCTGTGGGACTGTAAGCAGGACTGAAGCTTTCTTT. Translating gives CACGTVSRTEAFF. Full variable domain (remainder filled in from reference TRBV30 and TRBJ1-1): SQTIHQWPATLVQPVGSPLSLECTVEGTSNPNLYWYRQAAGRGLQLLFYSVGIGQISSEVPQNLSASRPQDRQFILSSKKLLLSDSGFYLCACGTVSRTEAFFGQGTRLTVV.

CDR3 in amino acids: CASSPEEGYYGYTF. Here the CDR3 DNA reads TGTGCCAGCAGCCCCGAGGAGGGGTACTATGGCTACACCTTC. The chain employs TRBV7-8 and TRBJ1-2, with a weak D call TRBD1 (5 bases). CDR1 and CDR2 from the germline V gene are SGHVS and FQNEAQ. V lost 5 bases and J 3 bases, leaving 13 bases between the germline ends. The CDR3 totals 14 residues. Using reference TRBV7-8 and TRBJ1-2 for the parts outside the CDR3, the full variable domain is GAGVSQSPRYKVAKRGQDVALRCDPISGHVSLFWYQQALGQGPEFLTYFQNEAQLDKSGLPSDRFFAERPEGSVSTLKIQRTQQEDSAVYLCASSPEEGYYGYTFGSGTRLTVV.

V is TRBV7-9 and J is TRBJ1-4; D is perhaps TRBD1 (6 bases). This CDR3 region has 15 residues. The V end was cut by 3 bases, the J end by 1 base, with 9 bases between. Per the germline V gene, CDR1 is SEHNR and CDR2 is FQNEAQ (reference sequence). This CDR3 is CASSFSTGTNEKLFF. The CDR3 nucleotides are TGTGCCAGCAGCTTCTCGACAGGAACTAATGAAAAACTGTTTTTT. Based on the CDR3 plus reference TRBV7-9 and TRBJ1-4, the full variable domain is DTGVSQNPRHKITKRGQNVTFRCDPISEHNRLYWYRQTLGQGPEFLTYFQNEAQLEKSRLLSDRFSAERPKGSFSTLEIQRTEQGDSAMYLCASSFSTGTNEKLFFGSGTQLSVL.